Below are 23 T cell receptor beta chains sequenced from a single sample in a study of Graves' ophthalmopathy and Graves' hyperthyroidism. CDR3 regions of TCR beta were amplified from RNA transcripts. Second-round multiplex PCR came after a first-round RT-PCR that employed HTBI primers. MiXCR, run by TCRdb on the multiplex PCR reads, gives a single entry per CDR3 protein. The profile covers 650,000 to 900,000 distinct CDR3 sequences, with roughly two fifths appearing a single time and roughly 45% taken by the ten largest. Sequenced input: peripheral blood. These TCRs come from an adult man with Graves' ophthalmopathy.

The genes are TRBV25-1 and TRBJ1-2; D call uncertain. The CDR3 is 14 residues long. V was shortened by 7 bases and J by 0 bases, with 12 bases between the two germline ends. The germline CDR1 and CDR2 sequences are MGHDK and SYGVNS. The CDR3 sequence: CASTLMAANYGYTF. The CDR3 DNA sequence: TGTGCCAGCACACTGATGGCAGCTAACTATGGCTACACCTTC.

This clonotype was picked up many times. The V gene is TRBV29-1, the J gene TRBJ1-5; weak D call: TRBD1 (5 bases). CDR1 is SQVTM and CDR2 is ANQGSEA in the germline V gene. This CDR3 spans 14 amino acids. Deletions cut 2 bases from V and 0 bases from J, with 8 bases between. CDR3 bases: TGCAGCGTTGAACAGGGACTTAGCAATCAGCCCCAGCATTTT. Its translation: CSVEQGLSNQPQHF.

The chain has TRBV9 and TRBJ2-5; the D gene is possibly TRBD1 (6 bases). Germline V gives CDR1 SGDLS, CDR2 YYNGEE. Trimming removed 5 bases from V and 7 bases from J, with 18 bases in between. The length of the CDR3 is 14 residues. In DNA, the CDR3 is TGTGCCAGCAGACCCCCCACAGGGTGTGTGACCCAGTACTTC. As protein: CASRPPTGCVTQYF.

This sequence joins TRBV10-3 and TRBJ1-4; 7 bases match TRBD1. This CDR3 is 15 amino acids long. J was trimmed by 9 bases and V by 8 bases; bases with no gene match: 15. CDR1 is ENHRY and CDR2 is SYGVKD in the germline V gene. The CDR3 spells CAIRTGQRIMKKLFF. The CDR3 region has the DNA TGTGCCATCCGGACAGGTCAACGGATAATGAAAAAACTGTTTTTT.

The chain recombines TRBV2 with TRBJ1-2; D is uncertain. The CDR3 consists of 15 residues. CDR1 is SNHLY and CDR2 is FYNNEI in the germline V gene. V gave up 5 bases and J gave up 1 base, with 14 bases separating them. CDR3 bases: TGTGCCAGCAGTCAAAAGACAAGATTTAACTATGGCTACACCTTC. It translates to CASSQKTRFNYGYTF.

As concerns this clonotype: The junction differs from germline at one of its ends, possibly a read error. This chain joins TRBV10-3 and TRBJ2-5, with 7 nucleotides matching TRBD2. The CDR3 runs to 13 residues. Per germline, CDR1 ENHRY and CDR2 SYGVKD. CDR3 coding DNA: TGTGCCACCAAAAAGCGGGGAGAAGAGACCCGGTACTTC. It encodes CATKKRGEETRYF.

This clonotype was observed many times. J is TRBJ1-5 and V is TRBV24-1; TRBD1 matches 8 bases. The CDR3 extends over 15 amino acids. Per germline, CDR1 KGHDR and CDR2 SFDVKD. After removal of 11 bases from V and 4 bases from J, the junction contained 12 bases not matched to a gene. The chain's CDR3 is CASSQTGEGNQPQHF. The CDR3 DNA follows: TGTGCCAGCAGCCAGACAGGGGAGGGGAATCAGCCCCAGCATTTT.

This clonotype appeared a single time. V is TRBV2 and J is TRBJ1-2; D possibly corresponds to TRBD1 (6 bases). Germline CDR1 and CDR2: SNHLY and FYNNEI. The CDR3 extends over 15 amino acids. V was trimmed by 8 bases and J by 0 bases, leaving 16 bases between them. The CDR3 loop is CASLRSGEANYGYTF. In DNA form, the CDR3 reads TGTGCCAGCCTCCGATCAGGGGAAGCTAACTATGGCTACACCTTC.

This clonotype was counted ten times or more. This rearrangement joins TRBV6-1 to TRBJ1-6, with 9 bases aligning to TRBD1. The CDR3 consists of 14 residues. Trimming took 5 bases from V and 6 from J; bases not matched to a gene: 2. The germline gives CDR1 MNHNS, CDR2 SASEGT. This CDR3 reads CASSTGGSNSPLHF. The CDR3 DNA sequence: TGTGCCAGCAGTACAGGGGGCAGTAATTCACCCCTCCACTTT.

This clonotype was seen many times. The chain is built from TRBV7-7 and TRBJ1-1, with 7 nucleotides matching TRBD1. CDR3 length equals 14 residues. The V and J ends lost 5 bases and 3 bases, in that order; junction bases with no gene match: 6. CDR1 is SSHAT, CDR2 FNYEAQ, per germline (reference sequence). Here the CDR3 reads CASSRFTGDTEAFF. The DNA of the CDR3 is TGTGCCAGCAGCCGGTTTACAGGGGACACTGAAGCTTTCTTT.

The rearrangement links TRBV12-3 or TRBV12-4 to TRBJ1-4; 8 positions match TRBD1. This CDR3 spans 16 amino acids. Losses at the gene ends were 5 bases for V and 7 bases for J; bases not matched to a gene: 12. The CDR3 loop reads CASSMTPRQGSEKLFF. The CDR3 DNA sequence: TGTGCCAGCAGTATGACCCCGAGACAGGGGAGTGAAAAACTGTTTTTT.

This clonotype was observed a handful of times. The chain joins TRBV5-1 to TRBJ2-7; D is unclear. CDR3 size: 15 residues. Germline-derived CDR1 and CDR2 are SGHRS and YFSETQ. V shed 4 bases and J shed 4 bases, with 18 bases lying between them. CDR3 bases: TGCGCCAGCAGCGACCTTGGACCTAAGGGATACGAGCAGTACTTC. It translates to CASSDLGPKGYEQYF.

The chain joins TRBV20-1 to TRBJ2-5; 7 positions match TRBD2. The CDR3 covers 13 residues. The V gene end was trimmed by 5 bases and the J gene end by 1 base; junction bases not matched to a gene: 4. CDR1 and CDR2 from the germline V gene are DFQATT and SNEGSKA (reference sequence). CDR3 region: CSAPKRGQETQYF. CDR3 DNA: TGCAGTGCTCCAAAGCGGGGCCAAGAGACCCAGTACTTC.

CDR3 sequence reads: CASSFNGFKGIEAFF. The CDR3 DNA is TGTGCCAGCAGTTTTAACGGCTTTAAGGGAATTGAAGCTTTCTTT. The chain combines TRBV28 with TRBJ1-1; no definite D call. This CDR3 contains 15 residues. The germline V and J ends were trimmed by 3 bases and 7 bases, with 18 bases remaining between them. Germline V lookup: CDR1 MDHEN, CDR2 SYDVKM.

This clonotype was seen only a few times. The chain links TRBV5-6 to TRBJ1-5, with 7 bases aligning to TRBD1. This CDR3 has 17 residues. The junction had 14 bases not matched to a gene; V was cut back by 4 bases and J by 4 bases. Germline V gene lookup returns CDR1 SGHDT and CDR2 YYEEEE. For the CDR3, the DNA is TGTGCCAGCAGCATCGGGTTTTCGACAGGGTGGAATCAGCCCCAGCATTTT. As protein: CASSIGFSTGWNQPQHF.

This clonotype has ten or more counts. This chain connects TRBV29-1 to TRBJ1-2, with unresolved D. Germline V gives CDR1 SQVTM, CDR2 ANQGSEA. The CDR3 contains 9 residues. The V gene lost 3 bases and the J gene lost 9 bases, with 5 bases spanning the gap. The CDR3 region is CSVDGRYTF. CDR3 nucleotide sequence: TGCAGCGTTGATGGGCGCTACACCTTC. The entire variable domain, with the rest obtained from reference TRBV29-1 and TRBJ1-2, is as follows: SAVISQKPSRDICQRGTSLTIQCQVDSQVTMMFWYRQQPGQSLTLIATANQGSEATYESGFVIDKFPISRPNLTFSTLTVSNMSPEDSSIYLCSVDGRYTFGSGTRLTVV.

The CDR3 bases are TGTGCCAGCAGCCCAGGGGGGCGGGGAGGCGGGGAGACCCAGTACTTC. It encodes CASSPGGRGGGETQYF. This rearrangement joins TRBV4-2 to TRBJ2-5; D may be TRBD1 (7 bases). V was pared by 4 bases and J by 5 bases, with 20 bases between. This CDR3 contains 16 residues. Looked up from germline, CDR1 is LGHNA and CDR2 is YNFKEQ.

There are a few counts of this clonotype. The rearrangement joins TRBV5-1 to TRBJ1-3; D is unresolved. The CDR3 is 16 residues long. Germline CDR1 reads SGHRS; CDR2 reads YFSETQ. Deletions cut 4 bases from V and 0 bases from J, with 14 bases between. The CDR3 region has the DNA TGCGCCAGCAGCCTTTCCGGACCGCTCTCTGGAAACACCATATATTTT. Translated: CASSLSGPLSGNTIYF.

Comment on this clonotype: The germline gene is not matched at one end of the junction; a read error may be the cause. The gene calls are TRBV10-3 and TRBJ1-2; 10 bases are shared with TRBD1. Per germline, CDR1 ENHRY and CDR2 SYGVKD. This CDR3 is built from 14 residues. Written as DNA, the CDR3 is TGTGCCAGCAGTTACGACAGGGGGCGCGGTGGCTACACCTTC. The encoded protein is CASSYDRGRGGYTF.

This clonotype has only a few counts. This rearrangement joins TRBV7-9 to TRBJ2-7; 12 bases match TRBD1. CDR1 is SEHNR and CDR2 is FQNEAQ in the germline V gene (reference sequence). V trimming: 5 bases; J trimming: 6 bases; junction bases outside the gene matches: 11. The CDR3 totals 16 residues. The CDR3 here is CASSPMAGTGGFEQYF. The CDR3 bases are TGTGCCAGCAGCCCGATGGCCGGGACAGGGGGCTTCGAGCAGTACTTC.

Of note for this clonotype: A much larger clone lies one base from this, so it may be a read error. No conserved phenylalanine or tryptophan is present at the end of the CDR3, so a read error is the likely explanation. The chain couples TRBV10-1 to TRBJ2-5, with TRBD1 identical over 8 bases. V trimming: 6 bases; J trimming: 5 bases; junction bases outside the gene matches: 11. The CDR3 has 15 residues. The germline CDR1 and CDR2 sequences are WNHNN and SYGVQD (reference sequence). The CDR3 nucleotides are TGCGCCAGCAGGGCCGGGACAGGCGCATCGGAGACCCAGTACCTC. As protein: CASRAGTGASETQYL.

The rearrangement joins TRBV12-3 or TRBV12-4 to TRBJ1-3; TRBD1 aligns across 12 bases. V was pared by 6 bases and J by 2 bases, with 2 bases of the junction left unmatched. The CDR3 runs to 15 residues. The CDR3 DNA reads TGTGCCAGCAGGCGGGACAGGGGGCCTGGAAACACCATATATTTT. It encodes CASRRDRGPGNTIYF.

In its sample, this clonotype was seen many times. This chain joins TRBV7-9 and TRBJ2-5; D is unresolved. This CDR3 comprises 16 residues. V lost 5 bases to trimming and J lost 5 bases, with 21 bases between them. Germline loops: CDR1 SEHNR, CDR2 FQNEAQ (reference sequence). The CDR3 loop reads CASSTSPRRGGETQYF. The DNA for the CDR3 is TGTGCCAGCAGCACGAGTCCACGGCGAGGTGGGGAGACCCAGTACTTC.